The subject of this entry is one T cell receptor beta chain. The antigen is undetermined. This specimen belongs to a study of vaccination effects on CD4 cells after COVID-19. ViraFEST expansion of antigen-specific CD4+ T cells with viral peptide pools preceded sequencing. Researchers isolated CD4+ T cells once 9 to 11 days of culture had elapsed. Two doses of either BNT162b2 or mRNA-1273 were given to each participant. Prior SARS-CoV-2 infection was absent in the vaccine recipients, as shown by negative nucleocapsid antibodies. Cultures of under 2.5 million PBMC per well contained about 10 IU/ml IL-2 plus 10 ug/ml peptides. It was on days 3 and 7 that half the medium was replaced with IL-2 medium. Study results and limitations: Early timepoints after infection were absent, and convalescent patients were few in the study.

Sequenced by immunoSEQ multiplex PCR; TCRdb stores in-frame clones only, minus some. The sample comprises 65,000 to 75,000 clones, 70% to 75% of which are singletons, and about 1.6% rests with the top ten. V was shortened by 8 bases and J by 0 bases, with 7 bases between the two germline ends. The CDR3 extends over 12 amino acids. The sample consisted of CD4+ T cells from PBMCs cultured with HCoV-229E spike peptides, taken after COVID-19 vaccination. This TCR came from a human donor who received a COVID-19 vaccine. This sequence joins TRBV12-3 or TRBV12-4 and TRBJ1-1, with no clear D. The CDR3 DNA follows: TGTGCCAGCCGATTCATGAACACTGAAGCTTTCTTT. Its translation: CASRFMNTEAFF.